Shown below are 27 T cell receptor beta chains from a single sample sequenced in a study of blood T cell repertoires in COVID-19. Generated by immunoSEQ multiplex PCR, the TCRdb table keeps only in-frame clones and is missing some. The sample includes a few hundred thousand clones, 85% of them seen just once. The sample taken for sequencing was peripheral blood. Source of these receptors: a woman between 18 and 29 years old with acute or convalescent COVID-19.

This rearrangement joins TRBV10-1 to TRBJ1-5; D is undetermined. This CDR3 spans 14 amino acids. Trimming took 2 bases from V and 7 from J, leaving 12 bases between them. CDR1 is WNHNN and CDR2 is SYGVQD in the germline V gene (reference sequence). CDR3 region: CASSEKEPWQPQHF. For the CDR3, the DNA is TGCGCCAGCAGTGAGAAGGAGCCGTGGCAGCCCCAGCATTTT.

The rearrangement joins TRBV6-6 to TRBJ1-6, with a weak D call TRBD1 (6 bases). The germline CDR1 and CDR2 sequences are MNHNY and SVGAGI (reference sequence). V was pared by 0 bases and J by 7 bases, with 10 bases between. The CDR3 has 15 amino acids. This chain's CDR3 is CASSYSGGKNSPLHF. The CDR3 DNA reads TGTGCCAGCAGTTACTCAGGGGGTAAGAATTCACCCCTCCACTTT.

Here the CDR3 DNA reads TGCGCCAGCAGCGCCGGTCGCGACAGGGGGTTCAAAAACACTGAAGCTTTCTTT. Residues: CASSAGRDRGFKNTEAFF. The chain couples TRBV5-1 to TRBJ1-1; 9 bases align to TRBD1. The CDR3 contains 18 residues. Germline V gene sequence: CDR1 SGHRS, CDR2 YFSETQ. The junction had 15 bases not matched to a gene; V was cut back by 4 bases and J by 2 bases.

The chain uses TRBV29-1 and TRBJ1-2; 7 positions match TRBD1. The germline CDR1 and CDR2 sequences are SQVTM and ANQGSEA. The V segment lost 6 bases and the J segment 4 bases; nucleotides outside the gene matches: 20. The CDR3 consists of 17 residues. CDR3 loop: CSVDDAGTETRRYGYTF. The CDR3 DNA reads as TGCAGCGTCGACGATGCCGGGACAGAAACTCGACGCTATGGCTACACCTTC.

This clone was seen only a few times. The V call is TRBV6-5, the J call TRBJ1-2, with D possibly being TRBD1 (6 bases). The V and J ends lost 6 bases and 0 bases respectively, with 14 bases between them. The CDR3 is 15 residues long. CDR1 and CDR2 from the germline V gene are MNHEY and SVGAGI. CDR3: CASRRNREANYGYTF. CDR3 nucleotides: TGTGCCAGCAGGAGGAACAGGGAAGCTAACTATGGCTACACCTTC.

There are a few counts of this clone. The V and J genes are TRBV3-1 (or the pseudogene TRBV3-2) and TRBJ1-2, with D uncertain. With 1 base removed from V and 0 bases from J, the gap between germline ends came to 9 bases. The CDR3 has 15 amino acids. Per germline, CDR1 LGHDT and CDR2 YNNKEL (reference sequence). CDR3: CASSQVAAANYGYTF. The DNA of the CDR3 is TGTGCCAGCAGCCAAGTCGCGGCAGCTAACTATGGCTACACCTTC.

V usage is TRBV11-2 and J usage is TRBJ2-4; no reliable D call. V was pared by 0 bases and J by 0 bases, with 9 bases between. This CDR3 has 16 amino acids. Germline V gene data show CDR1 as SGHAT and CDR2 as FQNNGV. CDR3 protein: CASSLDWALAKNIQYF. The CDR3 DNA sequence: TGTGCCAGCAGCTTAGATTGGGCCCTAGCCAAAAACATTCAGTACTTC.

The chain is built from TRBV5-1 and TRBJ2-3, with a possible D match to TRBD2 (6 bases). The V gene's germline CDR1 is SGHRS and CDR2 YFSETQ. The CDR3 consists of 13 residues. V lost 0 bases and J 8 bases, leaving 10 bases between the germline ends. This chain's CDR3 is CASSLDGGATQYF. CDR3 DNA: TGCGCCAGCAGCTTGGATGGCGGGGCTACGCAGTATTTT.

Regarding this clone: The junction departs from the called germline gene at one end, perhaps through a read error. The chain is built from TRBV11-2 and TRBJ2-7, with D tentatively TRBD2 (5 bases). The CDR3 contains 14 residues. Looked up from germline, CDR1 is SGHAT and CDR2 is FQNNGV. CDR3 sequence: CASSFEGLVEEQYF. The CDR3 bases are TGTGCAAGCAGCTTTGAGGGCCTGGTGGAGGAGCAGTACTTC.

The count of this clone is one. The CDR3 is CAWSGAINQPQHF. The CDR3 coding sequence is TGTGCCTGGAGTGGTGCGATAAATCAGCCCCAGCATTTT. The chain links TRBV30 to TRBJ1-5; D unresolved. This CDR3 region has 13 residues. V was clipped by 1 base and J by 4 bases, with 8 bases between them. Germline V gives CDR1 GTSNPN, CDR2 SVGIG (reference sequence). Full variable domain (missing parts from reference TRBV30 and TRBJ1-5): SQTIHQWPATLVQPVGSPLSLECTVEGTSNPNLYWYRQAAGRGLQLLFYSVGIGQISSEVPQNLSASRPQDRQFILSSKKLLLSDSGFYLCAWSGAINQPQHFGDGTRLSIL.

The chain is built from TRBV5-1 and TRBJ2-7, with 7 bases identical to TRBD1. Trimming took 1 base from V and 0 from J; bases not matched to a gene: 13. The length of the CDR3 is 18 residues. Germline V gene data show CDR1 as SGHRS and CDR2 as YFSETQ. CDR3 DNA: TGCGCCAGCAGCTTGTTCGAATCGGGACAGCATTTCTCCTACGAGCAGTACTTC. Protein: CASSLFESGQHFSYEQYF. Full variable domain (missing parts from reference TRBV5-1 and TRBJ2-7): KAGVTQTPRYLIKTRGQQVTLSCSPISGHRSVSWYQQTPGQGLQFLFEYFSETQRNKGNFPGRFSGRQFSNSRSEMNVSTLELGDSALYLCASSLFESGQHFSYEQYFGPGTRLTVT.

The J gene is TRBJ1-3, the V gene TRBV19; a possible D gene is TRBD1 (6 bases). The length of the CDR3 is 14 residues. In germline, CDR1 is LNHDA, CDR2 SQIVND (reference sequence). V lost 3 bases and J 3 bases, leaving 9 bases between the germline ends. The CDR3 sequence is CASSIRGLGNTIYF. Written as DNA, the CDR3 is TGTGCCAGTAGTATCAGGGGCCTTGGAAACACCATATATTTT.

This chain uses TRBV6-6 with TRBJ2-3; 10 nucleotides line up with TRBD2. The V gene's germline CDR1 is MNHNY and CDR2 SVGAGI (reference sequence). J lost 2 bases, V lost 7 bases, and 3 bases had no gene match. The CDR3 totals 14 residues. Here the CDR3 reads CASITSGDTDTQYF. The CDR3 region has the DNA TGTGCCAGCATAACTAGCGGGGACACAGATACGCAGTATTTT.

The chain's CDR3 is CATSDHRASSYNEQFF. The DNA of the CDR3 is TGTGCCACCAGTGATCACAGGGCTAGCTCCTACAATGAGCAGTTCTTC. The chain recombines TRBV24-1 with TRBJ2-1; TRBD1 is a possible D gene (6 bases). The V and J ends lost 3 bases and 0 bases respectively, with 11 bases between them. The germline gives CDR1 KGHDR, CDR2 SFDVKD. The CDR3 consists of 16 residues.

The rearrangement links TRBV10-3 to TRBJ2-7, with D maybe TRBD1 (5 bases). The CDR3 length is 15 residues. V was shortened by 4 bases and J by 4 bases, with 17 bases between the two germline ends. CDR1 is ENHRY, CDR2 SYGVKD, per germline. The CDR3 DNA reads as TGTGCCATCAGTGTGGAGCCGGACAAAAGTTACGAGCAGTACTTC. Protein product: CAISVEPDKSYEQYF.

The CDR3 sequence: CAWRHSYEQYF. The CDR3 DNA reads TGTGCCTGGAGACATTCTTACGAGCAGTACTTC. This chain uses TRBV30 with TRBJ2-7; D call uncertain. This CDR3 contains 11 residues. Trimming took 3 bases from V and 4 from J, leaving 7 bases between them. Germline V gene lookup returns CDR1 GTSNPN and CDR2 SVGIG (reference sequence).

The chain carries TRBV6-5 and TRBJ2-7, with D tentatively TRBD2 (6 bases). From germline, CDR1 is MNHEY and CDR2 SVGAGI. This CDR3 has 14 amino acids. Trimming took 6 bases from V and 5 from J, leaving 17 bases between them. This chain's CDR3 is CASRVGGEVHEQYF. The CDR3, as DNA: TGTGCCAGCAGAGTAGGAGGGGAGGTCCACGAGCAGTACTTC.

The chain employs TRBV27 and TRBJ1-2; TRBD1 might be the D (5 bases). This CDR3 spans 15 amino acids. Germline CDR1 and CDR2: MNHEY and SMNVEV (reference sequence). V was cut by 5 bases and J by 3 bases, with 16 bases left in between. The CDR3 region has the DNA TGTGCCAGCAGTCCCACCGCGGGGGGGGACTATGGCTACACCTTC. Amino acids: CASSPTAGGDYGYTF.

The rearrangement joins TRBV28 to TRBJ2-7; TRBD2 matches at 13 bases. The CDR3 contains 16 residues. Losses at the gene ends were 8 bases for V and 7 bases for J; bases not matched to a gene: 14. Germline V gives CDR1 MDHEN, CDR2 SYDVKM. In nucleotides, the CDR3 is TGTGCCAGCCTATCAGGGACTAGCGGGAAGGTGGAGGAGCAGTACTTC. It translates to CASLSGTSGKVEEQYF.

A word on this clone: One end of the junction fails to match germline, which may point to a read error. The chain couples TRBV7-4 to TRBJ1-1; 7 bases line up with TRBD1. The CDR3 runs 16 residues. Per germline, CDR1 SGHVT and CDR2 SQSDAQ. The CDR3 DNA reads as TGTGCCAGCAGCTCTCTGACAGGGCGGTTGAATACTGAAGCTTTCTTT. This translates into CASSSLTGRLNTEAFF.

This rearrangement joins TRBV3-1 (or the pseudogene TRBV3-2) to TRBJ2-1; 9 positions agree with TRBD1. V lost 4 bases and J lost 7; bases outside the gene matches: 5. The germline CDR1 and CDR2 sequences are LGHDT and YNNKEL (reference sequence). The CDR3 loop spans 14 amino acids. CDR3 DNA sequence: TGTGCCAGCAGCCCGGACAGGGGTTCGAATGAGCAGTTCTTC. It is translated as CASSPDRGSNEQFF.

J is TRBJ2-7 and V is TRBV6-6; D remains unclear. The V gene's germline CDR1 is MNHNY and CDR2 SVGAGI (reference sequence). The CDR3 sequence is 14 residues long. Trimming cost V 0 bases and J 2 bases, with 8 bases left between them. CDR3 nucleotides: TGTGCCAGCAGTTACTCCATGCAGACCTACGAGCAGTACTTC. Translation gives CASSYSMQTYEQYF.

The chain has TRBV5-1 and TRBJ2-5; possibly TRBD2 for D (7 bases). The V gene lost 5 bases and the J gene lost 5 bases, with 10 bases spanning the gap. Germline CDR1 is SGHRS and CDR2 is YFSETQ. The CDR3 loop spans 12 amino acids. The CDR3 sequence: CASRGGLETQYF. CDR3 nucleotides: TGCGCCAGCAGGGGGGGGCTGGAGACCCAGTACTTC.

J is TRBJ2-7 and V is TRBV6-5; 11 nucleotides align to TRBD1. The CDR3 runs to 14 residues. The V gene's germline CDR1 is MNHEY and CDR2 SVGAGI. V dropped 6 bases and J dropped 5; count of bases not matched to a gene: 6. CDR3 protein: CASSRTGGYNEQYF. CDR3 nucleotide sequence: TGTGCCAGCAGCAGGACAGGGGGCTACAACGAGCAGTACTTC.

This rearrangement joins TRBV5-6 to TRBJ1-1; TRBD1 might be the D (6 bases). Deletions cut 7 bases from V and 0 bases from J, with 25 bases between. The CDR3 runs to 18 residues. Germline V gene lookup returns CDR1 SGHDT and CDR2 YYEEEE. The CDR3 is CASDLGSGGNTMNTEAFF. Here the CDR3 DNA reads TGTGCCAGCGACTTGGGTTCTGGGGGCAATACTATGAACACTGAAGCTTTCTTT.

This clone was seen a few times. J is TRBJ2-1 and V is TRBV24-1, with TRBD1 matching over 8 bases. J was trimmed by 9 bases and V by 7 bases; bases with no gene match: 7. There are 13 residues in the CDR3. CDR1 is KGHDR and CDR2 is SFDVKD in the germline V gene. CDR3 in DNA: TGTGCCACCAGCCCCCAGGGGGCGGGTGAGCAGTTCTTC. Residues: CATSPQGAGEQFF.

J is TRBJ1-4 and V is TRBV5-1; D unresolved. The CDR3 spans 16 residues. CDR1 and CDR2 (germline): SGHRS, YFSETQ. The V end lost 0 bases, the J end lost 0 bases, and 9 bases lay between the germline ends. This CDR3 reads CASSLVGQTTNEKLFF. The DNA of the CDR3 is TGCGCCAGCAGCTTGGTTGGCCAGACAACTAATGAAAAACTGTTTTTT. Combining the CDR3 with reference TRBV5-1 and TRBJ1-4 gives the whole variable domain KAGVTQTPRYLIKTRGQQVTLSCSPISGHRSVSWYQQTPGQGLQFLFEYFSETQRNKGNFPGRFSGRQFSNSRSEMNVSTLELGDSALYLCASSLVGQTTNEKLFFGSGTQLSVL.